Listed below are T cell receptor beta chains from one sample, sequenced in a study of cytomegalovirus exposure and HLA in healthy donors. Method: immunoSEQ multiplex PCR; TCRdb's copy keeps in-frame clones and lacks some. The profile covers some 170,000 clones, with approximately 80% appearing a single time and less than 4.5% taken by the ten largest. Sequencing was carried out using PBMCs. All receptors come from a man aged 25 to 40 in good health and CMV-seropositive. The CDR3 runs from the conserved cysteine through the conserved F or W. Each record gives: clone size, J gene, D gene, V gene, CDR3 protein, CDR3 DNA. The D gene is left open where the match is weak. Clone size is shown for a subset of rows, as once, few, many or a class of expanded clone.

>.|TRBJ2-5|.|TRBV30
CAWSVPGDRVPQYF
TGTGCCTGGAGTGTACCAGGGGATCGGGTCCCCCAGTACTTC
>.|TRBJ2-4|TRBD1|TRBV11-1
CASSPWTGGLAKNIQYF
TGTGCCAGCAGCCCATGGACAGGGGGCCTCGCCAAAAACATTCAGTACTTC
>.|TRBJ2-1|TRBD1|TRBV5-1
CASTTGGNEQFF
TGCGCCAGCACCACAGGGGGAAATGAGCAGTTCTTC
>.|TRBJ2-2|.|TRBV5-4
CASSAQGFGELFF
TGTGCCAGCAGCGCACAGGGTTTCGGGGAGCTGTTTTTT
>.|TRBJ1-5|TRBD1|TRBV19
CASRDRGGNQPQHF
TGTGCCAGTCGCGACAGGGGGGGCAATCAGCCCCAGCATTTT
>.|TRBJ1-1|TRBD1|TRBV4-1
CASSQEGGQGEAFF
TGCGCCAGCAGCCAAGAGGGAGGACAGGGCGAAGCTTTCTTT
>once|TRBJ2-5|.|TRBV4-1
CASSQGGPSPEETQYF
TGCGCCAGCAGCCAAGGGGGCCCCTCGCCGGAAGAGACCCAGTACTTC
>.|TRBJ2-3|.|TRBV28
CASSLQGGDTQYF
TGTGCCAGCAGTTTACAGGGGGGAGATACGCAGTATTTT
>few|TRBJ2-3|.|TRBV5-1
CASSLPSSADTQYF
TGCGCCAGCAGCTTGCCTTCCAGTGCCGATACGCAGTATTTT
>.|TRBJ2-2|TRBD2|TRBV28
CASSLTGTRGYPGELFF
TGTGCCAGCAGCCTAACCGGGACTAGGGGCTACCCCGGGGAGCTGTTTTTT
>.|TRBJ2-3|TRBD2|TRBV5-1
CASSLVAGGTSGTDTQYF
TGCGCCAGCAGCTTGGTTGCGGGGGGAACCTCTGGCACAGATACGCAGTATTTT
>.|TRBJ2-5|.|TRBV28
CASSLTAQETQYF
TGTGCCAGCAGTTTAACAGCTCAAGAGACCCAGTACTTC
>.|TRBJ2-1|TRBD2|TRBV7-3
CASSDGLAGSSYNEQFF
TGTGCCAGCAGCGATGGACTAGCGGGTAGCTCCTACAATGAGCAGTTCTTC
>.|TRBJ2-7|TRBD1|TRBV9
CASSETGVGEQYF
TGTGCCAGCAGCGAAACAGGGGTAGGCGAGCAGTACTTC